The entry that follows covers one T cell receptor beta chain sequence. There is no known antigen for this receptor. The record has no base qualities; no much larger clone is one base away. The sample is drawn from a study of blood T cell repertoires in COVID-19 (TCRdb year 2020). About the full investigation: Samples from collaborators originated in the United States, Italy and Spain and spanned both the acute and convalescent phases of COVID-19. The samples were drawn from two sources: the first 160 participants of the ongoing ImmuneRACE study, and 1,000 to 1,500 subjects contributed by 6 global collaborators. The repertoires were released in a freely available public database intended as a resource for research on the immune response to SARS-CoV-2. Where available, HLA class I and class II types were taken from metadata supplied by the sample provider and were not determined by assay-based typing. A de-identified subject ID, COVID-19 status, age in years and sex were almost always included in the sample metadata. The prospective study material was composed of cDNA or gDNA derived from T cells, B-cell-depleted T cells, or PBMCs. Subjects who had been exposed to COVID-19, were actively infected with it, or had recovered from it provided the deeply sampled blood TCRbeta repertoires that made up the dataset.

TCRbeta CDR3 regions were amplified from genomic DNA by means of the immunoSEQ Assay, a bias-controlled multiplex PCR. In the paper's pipeline: The number of nucleated cells in each sample was estimated by amplification of reference gene primers within the assay. Sequence reads were collapsed and filtered to measure the absolute abundance of every unique TCRbeta CDR3 rearrangement. For each sample, productive Simpson clonality was calculated as the square root of Simpson's diversity index over productive rearrangements. TCRdb took this table from immuneACCESS and kept in-frame rearrangements with V and J called. Such tables lack part of the clones; where checked against another copy, unresolved V genes explain under half of the gap, and the rest is unexplained. V and J calls and clone size are as listed in that table; D and trimming were resolved from the DNA. The sample contains about 160,000 clones, about four fifths of them found a single time. Under 2.5% of the sample is taken by the ten largest.

There are 15 amino acids in the CDR3, from cysteine to phenylalanine inclusive. CDR3 DNA only is kept here, 45 bases in frame from base 1. V is pruned by 5 bases and J by 7 bases, leaving 8 bases of the junction without a gene match. CDR1 and CDR2, looked up from the germline V gene, are SGDLS and YYNGEE. What the study reported, not specific to this receptor: Clinical and demographic metadata were provided uncurated, with the amount varying by source and participant.

The collaborating institutions used their own protocols to collect whole blood in K2EDTA tubes. For TCRbeta analysis, collaborators shipped samples as frozen whole blood, isolated PBMCs, or DNA extracted from either of those sample types. This chain joins TRBV9 to TRBJ2-1, and 11 junction bases match TRBD2. The sequence was collected from a man aged 70 or older with acute or convalescent COVID-19. Sequencing input: peripheral blood. The CDR3 region reads CASSRGLADLNEQFF. The nucleotide sequence is given as TGTGCCAGCAGTCGGGGACTAGCGGACCTAAATGAGCAGTTCTTC.